These 15 T cell receptor beta chains share one sample of origin, sequenced in a study of blood T cell repertoires in COVID-19. Libraries were prepared by immunoSEQ multiplex PCR; TCRdb keeps only in-frame clonotypes and omits some of them. The sample has roughly 160,000 clones; more than 85% are singletons. Source material: peripheral blood. These receptors were obtained from a man between 18 and 29 years old with acute or convalescent COVID-19.

The sample holds a few counts of this clone. The V gene is TRBV19, the J gene TRBJ1-1, with 7 positions matching TRBD1. V dropped 7 bases and J dropped 1; count of bases not matched to a gene: 12. CDR1 and CDR2 from the germline V gene are LNHDA and SQIVND (reference sequence). The CDR3 is made up of 16 amino acids. The CDR3 nucleotides are TGTGCCAGTACCATTAGACCCGGGACAGAGAACACTGAAGCTTTCTTT. Its protein is CASTIRPGTENTEAFF.

The gene calls are TRBV6-5 and TRBJ1-2; 9 bases agree with TRBD1. Germline V gives CDR1 MNHEY, CDR2 SVGAGI. There are 15 residues in the CDR3. V shed 9 bases, J shed 6 bases, and the junction held 14 bases outside the gene matches. The CDR3 reads CASYETGGRFNGYTF. The CDR3 coding sequence is TGTGCCAGTTATGAAACAGGGGGCCGGTTTAATGGCTACACCTTC.

The chain uses TRBV27 and TRBJ1-4; 9 nucleotides line up with TRBD1. V shed 5 bases, J shed 8 bases, and the junction held 9 bases outside the gene matches. Per germline, CDR1 MNHEY and CDR2 SMNVEV (reference sequence). There are 15 residues in the CDR3. CDR3 in amino acids: CASSTSGTGHEKLFF. The CDR3 bases are TGTGCCAGCAGTACCTCCGGGACAGGGCACGAAAAACTGTTTTTT.

The chain employs TRBV6-1 and TRBJ1-1, with 7 bases identical to TRBD1. The CDR3 has 16 residues. Germline values: CDR1 MNHNS, CDR2 SASEGT. The J segment lost 2 bases and the V segment lost 2 bases, leaving 8 bases of the junction unmatched. This chain's CDR3 is CASSEYLGQLNTEAFF. The CDR3 bases are TGTGCCAGCAGTGAATACTTGGGACAGCTAAACACTGAAGCTTTCTTT.

The chain is built from TRBV19 and TRBJ1-5; D gene unclear. CDR3 size: 15 residues. V was clipped by 3 bases and J by 0 bases, with 9 bases between them. CDR1 and CDR2 (germline): LNHDA, SQIVND (reference sequence). CDR3 sequence: CASSIGAYSNQPQHF. The CDR3 DNA reads TGTGCCAGTAGTATTGGAGCTTATAGCAATCAGCCCCAGCATTTT.

The rearrangement links TRBV30 to TRBJ1-3; 11 nucleotides match TRBD1. The CDR3 totals 14 residues. Germline trimming cut 5 bases from V and 2 bases from J; bases unmatched to any gene: 2. Germline V gene lookup returns CDR1 GTSNPN and CDR2 SVGIG (reference sequence). CDR3 in amino acids: CAWWDRGTGNTIYF. The CDR3 DNA reads TGTGCCTGGTGGGACAGGGGGACTGGAAACACCATATATTTT.

The rearrangement uses TRBV5-4 and TRBJ1-5; D unclear. The CDR3 sequence is 12 residues long. The V gene's germline CDR1 is SGHNT and CDR2 YYREEE (reference sequence). V was pared by 2 bases and J by 6 bases, with 6 bases between. The CDR3 loop reads CASSFESQPQHF. The CDR3 DNA follows: TGTGCCAGCAGCTTTGAGTCTCAGCCCCAGCATTTT.

The chain joins TRBV28 to TRBJ2-3; D is perhaps TRBD2 (6 bases). Germline CDR1 and CDR2: MDHEN and SYDVKM. Trimming took 6 bases from V and 6 from J, leaving 19 bases between them. This CDR3 has 15 amino acids. In nucleotides, the CDR3 is TGTGCCAGCAGAAAACCTCGGGGGATCGGGGATACGCAGTATTTT. It is translated as CASRKPRGIGDTQYF.

V gene TRBV15 combines with J gene TRBJ1-2, with D tentatively TRBD1 (6 bases). V was shortened by 0 bases and J by 4 bases, with 12 bases between the two germline ends. Germline CDR1 and CDR2: LNHNV and YYDKDF (reference sequence). This CDR3 has 15 residues. The CDR3 reads CATSRDWGRVYGYTF. The CDR3 bases are TGTGCCACCAGCAGAGATTGGGGGCGAGTCTATGGCTACACCTTC.

The V call is TRBV3-1 (or the pseudogene TRBV3-2), the J call TRBJ1-6; D gene ambiguous. Germline CDR1 reads LGHDT; CDR2 reads YNNKEL (reference sequence). Trimming stripped 0 bases from V and 6 bases from J, with 12 bases between. The CDR3 length is 16 residues. CDR3 sequence: CASSQDPRVSNSPLHF. CDR3 coding DNA: TGTGCCAGCAGCCAAGATCCGAGGGTCTCTAATTCACCCCTCCACTTT.

This clone was seen only a few times. V usage is TRBV3-1 (or the pseudogene TRBV3-2) and J usage is TRBJ1-6, with 7 nucleotides matching TRBD1. CDR1 LGHDT and CDR2 YNNKEL come from the germline V gene (reference sequence). The CDR3 length is 13 residues. The J segment lost 11 bases and the V segment lost 4 bases, leaving 5 bases of the junction unmatched. CDR3 sequence (DNA): TGTGCCAGCAGCCCCGGGACAGTTCCACCCCTCCACTTT. It specifies CASSPGTVPPLHF.

This clone was detected once. The J gene is TRBJ2-1, the V gene TRBV11-2, with a tentative D call TRBD2 (6 bases). Deletions cut 0 bases from V and 7 bases from J, with 16 bases between. Germline V gene data show CDR1 as SGHAT and CDR2 as FQNNGV. The length of the CDR3 is 16 residues. The DNA of the CDR3 is TGTGCCAGCAGCTTAGATTATGGGACCGGGGGTAATGAGCAGTTCTTC. It yields the protein CASSLDYGTGGNEQFF.

The J gene is TRBJ2-1, the V gene TRBV2, with D possibly matching TRBD2 (6 bases). Trimming removed 3 bases at V and 10 bases at J, with 13 bases between. The CDR3 has 13 residues. The germline V gene encodes CDR1 SNHLY and CDR2 FYNNEI. For the CDR3, the DNA is TGTGCCAGCAGTGATGGGTGGGGGGTCGAGCAGTTCTTC. Its translation: CASSDGWGVEQFF.

V usage is TRBV9 and J usage is TRBJ2-1; 12 nucleotides align to TRBD2. The J segment lost 4 bases and the V segment lost 4 bases, leaving 9 bases of the junction unmatched. The CDR3 is made up of 17 amino acids. Germline-derived CDR1 and CDR2 are SGDLS and YYNGEE. CDR3 region: CASSPRATSGGYNEQFF. The DNA of the CDR3 is TGTGCCAGCAGCCCGCGAGCGACTAGCGGGGGTTACAATGAGCAGTTCTTC.

The chain has TRBV28 and TRBJ1-3; no reliable D call. Between the trimmed V and J ends, which lost 7 bases and 1 base, there was a span of 17 bases. CDR3 length equals 16 residues. In germline, CDR1 is MDHEN, CDR2 SYDVKM. The CDR3 DNA follows: TGTGCCAGCACCCCCCTGCCGGGGTTGTCTGGAAACACCATATATTTT. This translates into CASTPLPGLSGNTIYF.